This TCR beta chain was captured in a study of identical twins. Each CDR3 protein is one row after TCRdb ran MiXCR on the 5' RACE reads. Of under 350,000 distinct CDR3 sequences listed, 8% to 9.5% are singletons. Overall study results and limits: Conclusions came from cross-sectional statistical analysis, not from following the same donors. For out-of-frame beta sequences, excess twin sharing was weaker.

This clonotype has a handful of counts. The antigen is undetermined. The trim removed 5 bases at V and 4 bases at J, leaving 0 bases unmatched. CDR1 is LGHNA, CDR2 YSLEER, per germline. The CDR3 consists of 14 residues. The data were also submitted as part of a second study, on yellow fever vaccine responses in identical twins.

The V gene is TRBV4-3, the J gene TRBJ2-1; TRBD2 agrees at 12 bases. This sequence originates from a woman between 18 and 30 years old in good health. The specimen sequenced was CD8+ T cells sorted from blood. CDR3 nucleotide sequence: TGCGCCAGCAGCACTAGCGGGGGGTACAATGAGCAGTTCTTC. Its protein product is CASSTSGGYNEQFF.